Each of the 31 T cell receptor beta chains below was sequenced from the same sample in a study of blood T cell repertoires in COVID-19 (dated by TCRdb to about 2020). Libraries came from the immunoSEQ multiplex PCR assay. Entries here come from immuneACCESS through TCRdb and include only in-frame sequences with V and J called. Some clones fail to appear in such tables; in the studies checked, an unresolved V gene covers under half of the shortfall, and the cause of the remainder is unknown. This sample comprises under 200,000 clones, 75% to 95% of them detected only once. The ten largest clones take up approximately 0.5% of the sample. Source material: peripheral blood. These receptors all stem from a man aged 50 to 60 with acute or convalescent COVID-19.

The V gene is TRBV5-1, the J gene TRBJ1-2; TRBD1 matches at 9 bases. Germline-derived CDR1 and CDR2 are SGHRS and YFSETQ. The CDR3 covers 12 residues. V lost 5 bases to trimming and J lost 8 bases; unmatched junction nucleotides: 4. The CDR3 sequence: CASRSTGGGYTF. The CDR3 nucleotides are TGCGCCAGCAGGTCGACAGGGGGAGGCTACACCTTC.

This chain uses TRBV25-1 with TRBJ2-3; 15 nucleotides line up with TRBD2. The CDR3 totals 15 residues. CDR1 and CDR2 (germline): MGHDK, SYGVNS. The J segment lost 8 bases and the V segment lost 8 bases, leaving 8 bases of the junction unmatched. This chain's CDR3 is CASGGTSGRRGTQYF. CDR3 nucleotide sequence: TGTGCCAGCGGGGGGACTAGCGGGAGGAGGGGTACGCAGTATTTT.

J is TRBJ2-1 and V is TRBV2, with D maybe TRBD2 (6 bases). The V gene's germline CDR1 is SNHLY and CDR2 FYNNEI. CDR3 length: 13 amino acids. With 7 bases removed from V and 5 bases from J, the gap between germline ends came to 12 bases. CDR3 in amino acids: CASTQGLNNEQFF. DNA for the CDR3: TGTGCCAGCACGCAGGGACTCAACAATGAGCAGTTCTTC.

The V gene is TRBV27, the J gene TRBJ1-3, with D unclear. V lost 0 bases to trimming and J lost 3 bases, with 6 bases between them. Germline CDR1 reads MNHEY; CDR2 reads SMNVEV (reference sequence). This CDR3 contains 14 residues. The CDR3 spells CASSLSGDGNTIYF. The CDR3 DNA reads as TGTGCCAGCAGTTTATCCGGGGATGGAAACACCATATATTTT.

The chain has TRBV6-2 or TRBV6-3 and TRBJ2-7; a weak D match, TRBD1 (6 bases). The germline V gene encodes CDR1 MNHEY and CDR2 SVGEGT. V dropped 4 bases and J dropped 0 bases, with 19 bases sitting between them. CDR3 length: 17 residues. CDR3 loop: CASSSKTGQGPSYEQYV. The CDR3 nucleotides are TGTGCCAGCAGTTCGAAGACAGGTCAAGGGCCCTCCTACGAGCAGTACGTC.

V gene TRBV28 combines with J gene TRBJ1-2; possibly TRBD1 for D (5 bases). V was clipped by 5 bases and J by 7 bases, with 14 bases between them. CDR1 and CDR2 (germline): MDHEN, SYDVKM. This CDR3 region has 13 residues. CDR3 nucleotide sequence: TGTGCCAGCAGTCAAGCGGGGGTCGGTGGCTACACCTTC. Its protein is CASSQAGVGGYTF.

This clone has just a few counts. The chain uses TRBV28 and TRBJ1-3, with a tentative D call TRBD1 (5 bases). Germline V gene sequence: CDR1 MDHEN, CDR2 SYDVKM. The V gene lost 11 bases and the J gene lost 5 bases, with 13 bases spanning the gap. This CDR3 contains 12 residues. The CDR3 protein is CAAQGNRNTIYF. The CDR3 nucleotides are TGTGCCGCTCAGGGTAACCGAAACACCATATATTTT.

This chain connects TRBV9 to TRBJ1-2; 11 bases are a match to TRBD1. V trimming: 3 bases; J trimming: 6 bases; junction bases outside the gene matches: 7. The V gene's germline CDR1 is SGDLS and CDR2 YYNGEE. This CDR3 is 15 amino acids long. The CDR3 region has the DNA TGTGCCAGCAGCGCGGACAGGGGGCTTTTCCATGGCTACACCTTC. It yields the protein CASSADRGLFHGYTF.

This chain connects TRBV7-3 to TRBJ2-1; TRBD1 agrees at 7 bases. Germline CDR1 SGHTA, CDR2 FQGTGA. J gave up 4 bases and V 5 bases, and 11 bases lay outside the gene matches. This CDR3 is 16 amino acids long. Here the CDR3 reads CASSTKGAGGYNEQFF. In nucleotides, the CDR3 is TGTGCCAGCAGCACGAAGGGGGCTGGGGGTTACAATGAGCAGTTCTTC.

The V call is TRBV19, the J call TRBJ2-2; 9 nucleotides line up with TRBD1. The V and J ends lost 5 bases and 1 base, in that order; junction bases with no gene match: 2. The CDR3 is 15 residues long. Germline-derived CDR1 and CDR2 are LNHDA and SQIVND (reference sequence). CDR3 nucleotides: TGTGCCAGTAGTCCGGACAGGGGGAACACCGGGGAGCTGTTTTTT. It is translated as CASSPDRGNTGELFF.

The chain is built from TRBV13 and TRBJ2-2; 10 positions match TRBD2. With V trimmed by 8 bases and J by 2 bases, 8 bases remained unmatched. The CDR3 runs 16 residues. Per the germline V gene, CDR1 is PRHDT and CDR2 is FYEKMQ (reference sequence). The CDR3 sequence: CASRGGLAANTGELFF. In DNA form, the CDR3 reads TGTGCCAGCCGAGGCGGACTAGCGGCTAACACCGGGGAGCTGTTTTTT.

The chain links TRBV10-3 to TRBJ1-3, with no clear D. This CDR3 contains 14 residues. The V and J ends lost 6 bases and 2 bases respectively, with 11 bases between them. Germline-derived CDR1 and CDR2 are ENHRY and SYGVKD. The DNA of the CDR3 is TGTGCCATCAGGGCGCCAGGCACTGGAAACACCATATATTTT. Its protein product is CAIRAPGTGNTIYF.

V and J are TRBV18 and TRBJ2-1; TRBD1 matches 8 bases. J was trimmed by 13 bases and V by 3 bases; bases with no gene match: 5. CDR3 length: 12 residues. Germline V gives CDR1 KGHSH, CDR2 LQKENI. CDR3 amino acids: CASSPDRAAQFF. The CDR3, as DNA: TGTGCCAGCTCACCGGACAGGGCTGCTCAGTTCTTC.

The rearrangement uses TRBV4-1 and TRBJ2-1; 7 nucleotides match TRBD2. The CDR3 is 15 amino acids. V dropped 4 bases and J dropped 7; count of bases not matched to a gene: 10. Germline V gives CDR1 MGHRA, CDR2 YSYEKL. The CDR3 bases are TGCGCCAGCAGCCCTAATTCGGGGGGAGGGAATGAGCAGTTCTTC. Translating gives CASSPNSGGGNEQFF.

The chain is built from TRBV5-1 and TRBJ2-5, with D hard to call. The CDR3 sequence is 14 residues long. The V and J ends lost 4 bases and 11 bases respectively, with 21 bases between them. Germline V gene sequence: CDR1 SGHRS, CDR2 YFSETQ. CDR3 DNA sequence: TGCGCCAGCAGCCTAGGTGGCCCTTGGAGTGAACAGTACTTC. Amino acids: CASSLGGPWSEQYF.

V is TRBV28 and J is TRBJ2-6, with D possibly TRBD1 on 6 matching bases. From germline, CDR1 is MDHEN and CDR2 SYDVKM. This CDR3 contains 18 residues. Trimming pared 3 bases from V and 0 bases from J, leaving 15 bases between. CDR3 sequence reads: CASSFLPDSRSGANVLTF. The CDR3 DNA reads TGTGCCAGCAGTTTTTTGCCGGACAGCCGCTCTGGGGCCAACGTCCTGACTTTC.

The V call is TRBV18, the J call TRBJ2-2; D is perhaps TRBD1 (5 bases). CDR1 is KGHSH, CDR2 LQKENI, per germline. The ends were cut back, 1 base at V and 0 bases at J, with 9 bases in the middle. This CDR3 contains 16 residues. Here the CDR3 reads CASSPLAGTNTGELFF. The CDR3, as DNA: TGTGCCAGCTCACCACTGGCAGGGACGAACACCGGGGAGCTGTTTTTT.

The chain is built from TRBV1 and TRBJ1-5; the D call in the table, TRBD1, was not verified against the DNA. TRBV1 is given as a pseudogene. The CDR3 is 15 residues long. CDR3 loop: CTSSRTGGRGQPQHF. The DNA of the CDR3 is TGCACCAGCAGCCGAACAGGGGGTCGCGGTCAGCCCCAGCATTTT.

The genes are TRBV5-5 and TRBJ1-6; 9 bases match TRBD1. Germline V gene data show CDR1 as SGHKS and CDR2 as YYEKEE (reference sequence). J lost 8 bases, V lost 0 bases, and 3 bases had no gene match. CDR3 length: 15 amino acids. Here the CDR3 DNA reads TGTGCCAGCAGCTTGGAGGGGACAGGGTATTCACCCCTCCACTTT. This codes for CASSLEGTGYSPLHF. Variable domain in full (rest from reference TRBV5-5 and TRBJ1-6): DAGVTQSPTHLIKTRGQQVTLRCSPISGHKSVSWYQQVLGQGPQFIFQYYEKEERGRGNFPDRFSARQFPNYSSELNVNALLLGDSALYLCASSLEGTGYSPLHFGNGTRLTVT.

The CDR3: CASSPHRGTNEKLFF. Written as DNA, the CDR3 is TGTGCCAGCAGCCCCCATAGAGGTACTAATGAAAAACTGTTTTTT. The J gene is TRBJ1-4, the V gene TRBV14; D gene ambiguous. The CDR3 consists of 15 residues. Germline V gives CDR1 SGHDN, CDR2 FVKESK. Trimming stripped 4 bases from V and 2 bases from J, with 11 bases between.

The genes are TRBV9 and TRBJ1-3; maybe TRBD1 (6 bases). CDR1 SGDLS and CDR2 YYNGEE come from the germline V gene. CDR3 length: 16 amino acids. Deletions cut 0 bases from V and 4 bases from J, with 14 bases between. The CDR3 loop reads CASSVGQGLTGNTIYF. Here the CDR3 DNA reads TGTGCCAGCAGCGTAGGGCAGGGGTTGACCGGAAACACCATATATTTT.

The genes are TRBV7-9 and TRBJ2-7; 9 bases fit TRBD1. The V and J ends lost 5 bases and 6 bases, in that order; junction bases with no gene match: 14. This CDR3 is 16 amino acids long. The V gene's germline CDR1 is SEHNR and CDR2 FQNEAQ (reference sequence). The DNA for the CDR3 is TGTGCCAGCAGCATCGACTTTGGGACAGGGTGGGTCGAGCAGTACTTC. Protein product: CASSIDFGTGWVEQYF.

The chain employs TRBV7-2 and TRBJ2-6, with a possible D match to TRBD1 (5 bases). V lost 5 bases and J 2 bases, leaving 16 bases between the germline ends. This CDR3 region has 17 residues. Germline V gene sequence: CDR1 SGHTA, CDR2 FQGNSA. The CDR3 coding sequence is TGTGCCAGCAGCCCACGACAGCTATCAACTGGGGCCAACGTCCTGACTTTC. This gives the protein CASSPRQLSTGANVLTF.

This clone was seen a single time. The gene calls are TRBV3-1 (or the pseudogene TRBV3-2) and TRBJ2-1; a possible D gene is TRBD2 (5 bases). Looked up from germline, CDR1 is LGHDT and CDR2 is YNNKEL (reference sequence). V lost 4 bases to trimming and J lost 12 bases, with 13 bases between them. The CDR3 spans 12 residues. CDR3 nucleotides: TGTGCCAGCAGCCTCGGACGAAGCGGGCAGTTCTTC. Translation: CASSLGRSGQFF.

The CDR3 region is CASSPETSDEQFF. CDR3 bases: TGCGCCAGCAGCCCCGAGACTAGCGATGAGCAGTTCTTC. The chain combines TRBV5-1 with TRBJ2-1; TRBD2 agrees at 8 bases. The trim removed 4 bases at V and 8 bases at J, leaving 5 bases unmatched. The CDR3 has 13 residues. CDR1 and CDR2 (germline): SGHRS, YFSETQ.

V gene TRBV28 combines with J gene TRBJ1-1; 9 nucleotides match TRBD1. The CDR3 covers 16 residues. The V segment lost 6 bases and the J segment 0 bases; nucleotides outside the gene matches: 8. CDR1 and CDR2 (germline): MDHEN, SYDVKM. The CDR3 reads CASRTKDRGMNTEAFF. The CDR3 nucleotides are TGTGCCAGCAGAACTAAGGACAGGGGAATGAACACTGAAGCTTTCTTT.

This chain joins TRBV5-6 and TRBJ1-5, with D possibly TRBD1 on 6 matching bases. From germline, CDR1 is SGHDT and CDR2 YYEEEE. V was shortened by 1 base and J by 4 bases, with 6 bases between the two germline ends. CDR3 length: 13 amino acids. The CDR3 is CASSLQGNQPQHF. The DNA for the CDR3 is TGTGCCAGCAGCTTGCAGGGGAATCAGCCCCAGCATTTT. The whole variable domain, remainder taken from reference TRBV5-6 and TRBJ1-5, is DAGVTQSPTHLIKTRGQQVTLRCSPKSGHDTVSWYQQALGQGPQFIFQYYEEEERQRGNFPDRFSGHQFPNYSSELNVNALLLGDSALYLCASSLQGNQPQHFGDGTRLSIL.

The chain is built from TRBV7-2 and TRBJ1-2; D gene unclear. CDR3 length equals 14 residues. The germline V gene has CDR1 SGHTA and CDR2 FQGNSA. Trimming removed 1 base at V and 1 base at J, with 7 bases between. CDR3 loop: CASSLDGSNYGYTF. The DNA for the CDR3 is TGTGCCAGCAGCTTAGACGGGAGTAACTATGGCTACACCTTC.

The chain is built from TRBV27 and TRBJ2-7; D is possibly TRBD2 (6 bases). CDR1 is MNHEY and CDR2 is SMNVEV in the germline V gene (reference sequence). CDR3 length: 13 amino acids. Trimming removed 3 bases from V and 9 bases from J, with 15 bases in between. The CDR3 is CASSLAGMSRQYF. CDR3 sequence (DNA): TGTGCCAGCAGTTTGGCGGGAATGAGTCGGCAGTACTTC.

The chain carries TRBV5-1 and TRBJ2-7; D is uncertain. The CDR3 has 13 residues. The germline CDR1 and CDR2 sequences are SGHRS and YFSETQ. The V end lost 0 bases, the J end lost 9 bases, and 13 bases lay between the germline ends. CDR3 amino acids: CASSLELGSVQYV. The CDR3 nucleotides are TGCGCCAGCAGCTTGGAACTCGGTTCCGTGCAGTACGTC.

In its sample, this clone was seen a few times. CDR3 sequence: CASSPPTENTGELFF. The CDR3 DNA reads TGTGCCAGCAGCCCTCCGACAGAGAACACCGGGGAGCTGTTTTTT. The chain employs TRBV7-9 and TRBJ2-2; tentative D call: TRBD1 (5 bases). The V gene's germline CDR1 is SEHNR and CDR2 FQNEAQ (reference sequence). The CDR3 has 15 residues. V lost 5 bases, J lost 1 base, and 11 bases lay in between.